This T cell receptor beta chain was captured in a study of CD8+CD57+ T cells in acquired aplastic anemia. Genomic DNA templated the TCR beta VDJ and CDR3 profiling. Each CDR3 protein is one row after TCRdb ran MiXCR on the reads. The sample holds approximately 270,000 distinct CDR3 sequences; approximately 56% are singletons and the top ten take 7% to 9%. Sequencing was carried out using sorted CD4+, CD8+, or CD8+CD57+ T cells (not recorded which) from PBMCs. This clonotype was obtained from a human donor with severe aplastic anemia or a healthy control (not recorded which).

CDR3: CASSDSLGNQPQHF. DNA for the CDR3: TGTGCCAGCAGTGACAGTCTAGGTAATCAGCCCCAGCATTTT. The V and J genes are TRBV2 and TRBJ1-5, with no clear D. CDR1 is SNHLY, CDR2 FYNNEI, per germline. V lost 3 bases to trimming and J lost 4 bases, with 10 bases between them. CDR3 length equals 14 residues.